These 22 T cell receptor beta chains were sequenced from one sample in a study of neurological immune-mediated disorders. MiXCR was run by TCRdb on the 5' RACE reads, yielding one entry per CDR3 protein. The table has under 45,000 distinct CDR3 sequences, 2% to 2.5% seen once. Sequencing input: PBMCs. The receptor set was obtained from a man aged 50 to 59 with multiple sclerosis.

There are many counts of this clonotype. The chain is built from TRBV5-1 and TRBJ2-2; TRBD1 aligns across 10 bases. J gave up 4 bases and V 4 bases, and 4 bases lay outside the gene matches. Germline-derived CDR1 and CDR2 are SGHRS and YFSETQ. The CDR3 is 15 residues long. For the CDR3, the DNA is TGCGCCAGCAGCCCCTGGGACAGGGGCACCGGGGAGCTGTTTTTT. Translated, it gives CASSPWDRGTGELFF.

This clonotype was counted many times. The chain employs TRBV20-1 and TRBJ1-2; 9 bases are shared with TRBD1. CDR1 is DFQATT, CDR2 SNEGSKA, per germline (reference sequence). The V segment lost 2 bases and the J segment 2 bases; nucleotides outside the gene matches: 9. CDR3 length: 16 residues. The CDR3 bases are TGCAGTGCTAGACGACAACAGGGGGCGCGCAACTATGGCTACACCTTC. Translating gives CSARRQQGARNYGYTF.

The table lists this clonotype with many counts. The V and J genes are TRBV7-2 and TRBJ2-3, with 10 bases identical to TRBD2. The CDR3 runs 16 residues. CDR1 and CDR2 (germline): SGHTA, FQGNSA. The junction had 6 bases not matched to a gene; V was cut back by 5 bases and J by 1 base. The CDR3 coding sequence is TGTGCCAGCAGCGTTAGCGGGGGGCCCGGCACAGATACGCAGTATTTT. Translating it yields CASSVSGGPGTDTQYF. Full variable domain (outside the CDR3, taken from reference TRBV7-2 and TRBJ2-3): GAGVSQSPSNKVTEKGKDVELRCDPISGHTALYWYRQSLGQGLEFLIYFQGNSAPDKSGLPSDRFSAERTGGSVSTLTIQRTQQEDSAVYLCASSVSGGPGTDTQYFGPGTRLTVL.

This clonotype occurred many times. This chain uses TRBV5-1 with TRBJ2-6; tentatively, D is TRBD2 (5 bases). Germline CDR1 SGHRS, CDR2 YFSETQ. Between the trimmed V and J ends, which lost 1 base and 0 bases, there was a span of 11 bases. This CDR3 is built from 17 residues. CDR3 loop: CASSLRGQSSGANVLTF. CDR3 DNA sequence: TGCGCCAGCAGCTTGAGAGGGCAGAGCTCTGGGGCCAACGTCCTGACTTTC.

This clonotype was picked up many times. The chain employs TRBV6-5 and TRBJ1-5; a possible D gene is TRBD1 (5 bases). CDR1 and CDR2 from the germline V gene are MNHEY and SVGAGI. Trimming stripped 5 bases from V and 5 bases from J, with 10 bases between. The length of the CDR3 is 13 residues. The CDR3 bases are TGTGCCAGCAGTACCCAAGGGGATCAGCCCCAGCATTTT. Its translation: CASSTQGDQPQHF.

This clonotype appeared many times. This rearrangement joins TRBV20-1 to TRBJ2-7; D ambiguous. This CDR3 contains 14 residues. The V gene lost 5 bases and the J gene lost 3 bases, with 17 bases spanning the gap. Germline CDR1 DFQATT, CDR2 SNEGSKA (reference sequence). This chain's CDR3 is CSAPPPWQDYEQYF. The CDR3 DNA reads as TGCAGTGCTCCCCCCCCGTGGCAGGACTACGAGCAGTACTTC.

This clonotype has ten or more counts. The chain employs TRBV5-1 and TRBJ1-5; 10 bases are shared with TRBD1. Germline V gene lookup returns CDR1 SGHRS and CDR2 YFSETQ. With V trimmed by 0 bases and J by 4 bases, 1 base remained unmatched. The CDR3 consists of 15 residues. Written as DNA, the CDR3 is TGCGCCAGCAGCTTGGCGGGACAGGGGAATCAGCCCCAGCATTTT. Amino acid sequence: CASSLAGQGNQPQHF.

This clonotype was recorded many times. The chain has TRBV20-1 and TRBJ1-1, with D possibly TRBD1 on 5 matching bases. The CDR3 totals 11 residues. Germline-derived CDR1 and CDR2 are DFQATT and SNEGSKA (reference sequence). Trimming left V 5 bases short and J 11 bases short, with 15 bases between. The CDR3 bases are TGCAGTGCTCGGACGGTCCGGGGGGCTTTCTTT. Amino acids: CSARTVRGAFF.

There are many counts of this clonotype. The rearrangement links TRBV5-1 to TRBJ2-7; 7 bases match TRBD1. With 4 bases clipped from V and 4 bases from J, the junction kept 2 bases outside the gene matches. Germline CDR1 reads SGHRS; CDR2 reads YFSETQ. The CDR3 extends over 12 amino acids. The CDR3 sequence is CASSPGQYEQYF. CDR3 DNA: TGCGCCAGCAGCCCGGGACAGTACGAGCAGTACTTC.

Many counts were recorded for this clonotype. The rearrangement joins TRBV10-2 to TRBJ1-6; D is possibly TRBD1 (5 bases). The V end lost 2 bases, the J end lost 10 bases, and 9 bases lay between the germline ends. This CDR3 has 13 residues. From germline, CDR1 is WSHSY and CDR2 SAAADI. The CDR3 DNA reads TGCGCCAGCAGTGAGCCGGGGGACTCACCCCTCCACTTT. Its translation: CASSEPGDSPLHF.

This clonotype has at least ten counts. CDR3 DNA: TGCAGTGCTCTAGATTATCGGGGTACGCAGTATTTT. Its protein product is CSALDYRGTQYF. The chain combines TRBV20-1 with TRBJ2-3, with D perhaps TRBD2 (5 bases). Germline CDR1 DFQATT, CDR2 SNEGSKA (reference sequence). Trimming pared 5 bases from V and 8 bases from J, leaving 14 bases between. This CDR3 has 12 amino acids.

This clonotype was observed at least ten times. The chain recombines TRBV5-1 with TRBJ2-5; possibly TRBD1 for D (6 bases). This CDR3 contains 15 residues. V was pared by 3 bases and J by 1 base, with 13 bases between. Germline V gene data show CDR1 as SGHRS and CDR2 as YFSETQ. CDR3 DNA: TGCGCCAGCAGCTCCGACAGGTCGGTCCAAGAGACCCAGTACTTC. Amino acid sequence: CASSSDRSVQETQYF.

This clonotype was counted many times. The chain links TRBV7-6 to TRBJ2-3, with D unclear. CDR1 is SGHVS, CDR2 FNYEAQ, per germline. CDR3 length equals 13 residues. The V and J ends lost 5 bases and 2 bases respectively, with 8 bases between them. The CDR3 is CASSPLTTDTQYF. In DNA, the CDR3 is TGTGCCAGCAGCCCACTTACCACAGATACGCAGTATTTT.

By sample fraction, this clonotype is medium-sized (0.01 to 0.1%). V gene TRBV3-1 combines with J gene TRBJ2-5, with 11 bases fitting TRBD2. The CDR3 loop spans 15 amino acids. The V gene end was trimmed by 3 bases and the J gene end by 5 bases; junction bases not matched to a gene: 5. Germline-derived CDR1 and CDR2 are LGHDT and YNNKEL (reference sequence). The CDR3 region is CASSHSSGGLETQYF. The DNA for the CDR3 is TGTGCCAGCAGCCATTCTAGCGGGGGGTTGGAGACCCAGTACTTC.

The sample holds many counts of this clonotype. V is TRBV12-3 or TRBV12-4 and J is TRBJ1-1; no definite D call. The CDR3 totals 13 residues. V was cut by 5 bases and J by 11 bases, with 18 bases left in between. The CDR3 sequence: CASSGLARPAAFF. The CDR3 DNA follows: TGTGCCAGCAGTGGGTTGGCCCGGCCGGCGGCTTTCTTT.

Many counts were recorded for this clonotype. At one end the junction does not follow the germline gene, possibly because of a read error. The chain carries TRBV6-5 and TRBJ2-7, with D maybe TRBD1 (6 bases). The CDR3 runs to 13 residues. The germline CDR1 and CDR2 sequences are MNHEY and SVGAGI. CDR3: CATSGGLSYEQYF. CDR3 nucleotide sequence: TGTGCCACCAGTGGGGGCTTATCCTACGAGCAGTACTTC.

This clonotype came up many times. The J gene is TRBJ2-1, the V gene TRBV4-3, with D uncertain. The germline gives CDR1 LGHNA, CDR2 YSLEER. Trimming stripped 0 bases from V and 8 bases from J, with 14 bases between. The CDR3 extends over 15 amino acids. Here the CDR3 DNA reads TGCGCCAGCAGCCAAGATTGGCTAGTTTTCGATGAGCAGTTCTTC. Protein product: CASSQDWLVFDEQFF.

This clonotype occurred many times. V is TRBV5-1 and J is TRBJ1-1; no reliable D call. The germline gives CDR1 SGHRS, CDR2 YFSETQ. Trimming took 1 base from V and 2 from J, leaving 9 bases between them. The CDR3 length is 14 residues. In DNA form, the CDR3 reads TGCGCCAGCAGCTTGATGCCAGAAAACACTGAAGCTTTCTTT. Amino acids: CASSLMPENTEAFF.

There are many counts of this clonotype. The gene calls are TRBV12-3 or TRBV12-4 and TRBJ1-1, with TRBD1 matching 8 bases. The V segment lost 6 bases and the J segment 1 base; nucleotides outside the gene matches: 4. The CDR3 is 14 residues long. CDR3 DNA sequence: TGTGCCAGCAGCACAGGGGGTTGGAACACTGAAGCTTTCTTT. The encoded protein is CASSTGGWNTEAFF.

This clonotype was seen ten or more times. The gene calls are TRBV3-1 and TRBJ2-3, with 7 bases fitting TRBD2. After removal of 4 bases from V and 5 bases from J, the junction contained 6 bases not matched to a gene. This CDR3 region has 14 residues. Germline V gene sequence: CDR1 LGHDT, CDR2 YNNKEL (reference sequence). CDR3 nucleotides: TGTGCCAGCAGCCGGAGCGGGGCTGGAGATACGCAGTATTTT. Its protein product is CASSRSGAGDTQYF.

This clonotype appeared many times. The chain carries TRBV18 and TRBJ2-3; D could derive from TRBD1 or TRBD2 (5 bases each). In germline, CDR1 is KGHSH, CDR2 LQKENI. CDR3 length: 13 amino acids. The V end lost 4 bases, the J end lost 4 bases, and 9 bases lay between the germline ends. The chain's CDR3 is CASSQTGPDTQYF. The CDR3 DNA reads as TGTGCCAGCTCACAAACGGGACCAGATACGCAGTATTTT.

This clonotype showed up many times. This chain's CDR3 is CASSEVAGYEQYF. Written as DNA, the CDR3 is TGTGCCAGCAGTGAAGTCGCGGGCTACGAGCAGTACTTC. V is TRBV2 and J is TRBJ2-7; tentative D call: TRBD2 (5 bases). Trimming shortened V by 1 base and J by 3 bases, and 7 bases separated the two germline ends. Germline-derived CDR1 and CDR2 are SNHLY and FYNNEI. The CDR3 is 13 residues long.